Below, 4 T cell receptor beta chains from the same sample are listed, as sequenced in a study of CD8 T cells in Susac syndrome. RNA amounts of roughly 0.5 to 1 ug underwent reverse transcription with random hexamers. TCRdb re-analysed the immunoSEQ multiplex PCR reads in MiXCR, keeping a single row per CDR3 protein. The data show about 190,000 distinct CDR3 sequences, with under 95% seen just once and around 0.1% held by the top ten. Specimen: CD4+ T cells from PBMCs. The source of these receptors is a human donor in good health.

V usage is TRBV9 and J usage is TRBJ1-1; 10 nucleotides match TRBD1. The CDR3 consists of 15 residues. With 0 bases clipped from V and 5 bases from J, the junction kept 4 bases outside the gene matches. In germline, CDR1 is SGDLS, CDR2 YYNGEE. CDR3 sequence: CASSVGDRGRTEAFF. The CDR3 nucleotides are TGTGCCAGCAGCGTAGGAGACAGGGGGCGGACTGAAGCTTTCTTT.

V and J are TRBV6-5 and TRBJ1-1, with 7 bases fitting TRBD1. The CDR3 is 11 amino acids. CDR1 and CDR2 from the germline V gene are MNHEY and SVGAGI. J lost 4 bases, V lost 8 bases, and 1 base had no gene match. CDR3 in DNA: TGTGCCAGCCACAGGGGCACTGAAGCTTTCTTT. Translated, it gives CASHRGTEAFF.

The rearrangement links TRBV2 to TRBJ1-2, with 9 bases fitting TRBD1. V shed 3 bases and J 5 bases; nucleotides not matched to a gene: 7. CDR3 size: 15 residues. Germline CDR1 is SNHLY and CDR2 is FYNNEI. CDR3 residues: CASSESRDRVYGYTF. The CDR3, as DNA: TGTGCCAGCAGTGAGTCCCGGGACAGGGTATATGGCTACACCTTC. The whole variable domain, filled in from reference TRBV2 and TRBJ1-2, reads EPEVTQTPSHQVTQMGQEVILRCVPISNHLYFYWYRQILGQKVEFLVSFYNNEISEKSEIFDDQFSVERPDGSNFTLKIRSTKLEDSAMYFCASSESRDRVYGYTFGSGTRLTVV.

This clonotype was counted once. The rearrangement joins TRBV12-3 or TRBV12-4 to TRBJ2-5; TRBD1 or TRBD2 may be the D gene (5 bases each). There are 15 residues in the CDR3. Trimming pared 3 bases from V and 2 bases from J, leaving 13 bases between. CDR3 residues: CASSFLRDAQETQYF. The CDR3, as DNA: TGTGCCAGCAGTTTCCTCCGGGACGCACAAGAGACCCAGTACTTC.